This T cell receptor (beta chain) emerged from a study of identifying expanded T cells in peripheral blood. Study results and limitations: Technical replicates showed 0.9 to 1.5 changed clones; about 2 weeks around 15; four weeks 19. Across healthy donors, higher total template counts meant significantly greater approximately 2-week count variance.

The repertoire was sequenced with immunoSEQ multiplex PCR; TCRdb's copy has only in-frame clones and lacks some. This sample yields 85,000 to 95,000 clones, of which roughly 90% are seen a single time; about 3.9% belongs to the top ten. Per germline, CDR1 MNHNS and CDR2 SASEGT. V lost 10 bases and J lost 3; bases outside the gene matches: 8. CDR3 length: 13 amino acids. Comments on this clone: Its antigen is undetermined.

Sequenced material: blood. The origin of this receptor is a person between 18 and 69 years old in good health. This rearrangement joins TRBV6-1 to TRBJ2-7; 8 bases line up with TRBD2. The CDR3 coding sequence is TGTGCCAACGGGGGGGGTAGCGGCTACGAGCAGTACTTC. Amino acid sequence: CANGGGSGYEQYF.